A single sample gave rise to the 28 T cell receptor beta chains below, sequenced in a study of blood T cell repertoires in COVID-19. The method was immunoSEQ multiplex PCR; TCRdb's version includes in-frame clones alone and lacks a portion of them. The sample carries hundreds of thousands of clones, 86% recorded once. The sequenced material came from peripheral blood. Receptor source: a man over 45 with acute or convalescent COVID-19.

The CDR3 region is CASSFGDNSYEQYF. The CDR3 coding sequence is TGCGCCAGCAGCTTTGGGGACAACTCCTACGAGCAGTACTTC. The chain links TRBV5-1 to TRBJ2-7; the D gene is possibly TRBD1 (6 bases). This CDR3 has 14 residues. CDR1 is SGHRS and CDR2 is YFSETQ in the germline V gene. The germline V and J ends were trimmed by 2 bases and 0 bases, with 9 bases remaining between them. The full variable domain, with the rest looked up from reference TRBV5-1 and TRBJ2-7, is KAGVTQTPRYLIKTRGQQVTLSCSPISGHRSVSWYQQTPGQGLQFLFEYFSETQRNKGNFPGRFSGRQFSNSRSEMNVSTLELGDSALYLCASSFGDNSYEQYFGPGTRLTVT.

This chain uses TRBV25-1 with TRBJ2-2; 7 nucleotides align to TRBD1. CDR1 and CDR2 (germline): MGHDK, SYGVNS. The CDR3 has 16 amino acids. The ends lost 1 base at V and 3 bases at J; junction bases unmatched: 5. CDR3 region: CASSESGQGDTGELFF. The CDR3 DNA reads as TGTGCCAGCAGTGAATCGGGGCAGGGGGACACCGGGGAGCTGTTTTTT. Variable domain in full (rest from reference TRBV25-1 and TRBJ2-2): EADIYQTPRYLVIGTGKKITLECSQTMGHDKMYWYQQDPGMELHLIHYSYGVNSTEKGDLSSESTVSRIRTEHFPLTLESARPSHTSQYLCASSESGQGDTGELFFGEGSRLTVL.

The chain has TRBV5-1 and TRBJ1-2; 8 bases fit TRBD1. The CDR3 loop spans 15 amino acids. The V segment lost 2 bases and the J segment 1 base; nucleotides outside the gene matches: 4. Germline V lookup: CDR1 SGHRS, CDR2 YFSETQ. CDR3 nucleotide sequence: TGCGCCAGCAGCTTCGAGACAGGGGTTAACTATGGCTACACCTTC. The encoded protein is CASSFETGVNYGYTF.

The genes are TRBV6-5 and TRBJ1-2, with D possibly TRBD1 on 5 matching bases. CDR3 size: 13 residues. Trimming stripped 6 bases from V and 13 bases from J, with 21 bases between. The V gene's germline CDR1 is MNHEY and CDR2 SVGAGI. CDR3 bases: TGTGCCAGCAGGAACTCCGGGGGTAGGGTCTTCACCTTC. Amino acids: CASRNSGGRVFTF.

This chain joins TRBV7-9 and TRBJ1-1; possible D gene TRBD1, 6 bases. Germline V CDR1 and CDR2: SEHNR, FQNEAQ (reference sequence). Trimming took off 3 bases at V and 1 base at J, with 15 bases between the two ends. The CDR3 totals 16 residues. DNA of the CDR3: TGTGCCAGCAGCTTGGGCCGGGTGACAGGGAACACTGAAGCTTTCTTT. Amino acid sequence: CASSLGRVTGNTEAFF.

This clone was counted between two and nine times. The CDR3 DNA follows: TGTGCCAGCAGCCGCGAGGGGGTGGCCTACGAGCAGTACTTC. Amino acids: CASSREGVAYEQYF. The chain joins TRBV14 to TRBJ2-7, with TRBD1 as a possible D gene (6 bases). Trimming took off 4 bases at V and 2 bases at J, with 12 bases between the two ends. The germline V gene encodes CDR1 SGHDN and CDR2 FVKESK. The CDR3 covers 14 residues.

A few counts support this clone. This chain joins TRBV6-5 and TRBJ1-4; a possible D gene is TRBD1 (5 bases). The CDR3 is made up of 13 amino acids. CDR1 is MNHEY and CDR2 is SVGAGI in the germline V gene. V lost 8 bases to trimming and J lost 3 bases, with 10 bases between them. CDR3 amino acids: CASGRGPNEKLFF. CDR3 sequence (DNA): TGTGCCAGCGGGAGGGGCCCTAATGAAAAACTGTTTTTT.

With regard to this clone: The same CDR3 is also encoded by other DNA sequences in this sample. The chain combines TRBV7-6 with TRBJ2-7; the D is unclear. Between the trimmed V and J ends, which lost 0 bases and 3 bases, there was a span of 6 bases. Germline CDR1 and CDR2: SGHVS and FNYEAQ. The CDR3 runs 13 residues. The CDR3 sequence: CASSLASSYEQYF. As DNA, the CDR3 is TGTGCCAGCAGCTTAGCTAGCAGCTACGAGCAGTACTTC.

CDR3 sequence: CASSPPSGRNTEAFF. Here the CDR3 DNA reads TGTGCCAGCTCACCCCCATCGGGAAGAAACACTGAAGCTTTCTTT. V usage is TRBV18 and J usage is TRBJ1-1, with unresolved D. The CDR3 has 15 amino acids. CDR1 and CDR2 from the germline V gene are KGHSH and LQKENI. Trimming stripped 3 bases from V and 2 bases from J, with 13 bases between.

V gene TRBV20-1 combines with J gene TRBJ2-7, with D possibly being TRBD2 (6 bases). Germline V gives CDR1 DFQATT, CDR2 SNEGSKA (reference sequence). With 3 bases removed from V and 1 base from J, the gap between germline ends came to 16 bases. The length of the CDR3 is 15 residues. The CDR3 protein is CSASGQGGFSYEQYF. DNA for the CDR3: TGCAGTGCTAGTGGGCAGGGAGGCTTTTCCTACGAGCAGTACTTC.

The chain couples TRBV6-1 to TRBJ1-4, with 7 bases lining up with TRBD1. The trim removed 6 bases at V and 7 bases at J, leaving 20 bases unmatched. Germline CDR1 is MNHNS and CDR2 is SASEGT. This CDR3 contains 18 residues. CDR3 sequence reads: CASSERVTGRYLGEKLFF. The CDR3, as DNA: TGTGCCAGCAGCGAAAGAGTGACAGGGAGGTACCTGGGTGAAAAACTGTTTTTT.

This rearrangement joins TRBV13 to TRBJ1-2; TRBD1 matches at 7 bases. There are 16 residues in the CDR3. The junction had 9 bases not matched to a gene; V was cut back by 1 base and J by 4 bases. The germline V gene has CDR1 PRHDT and CDR2 FYEKMQ (reference sequence). In DNA form, the CDR3 reads TGTGCCAGCAGCTTAGCGGGGACAGAAACTTCCTATGGCTACACCTTC. Translated: CASSLAGTETSYGYTF.

This clone was seen once. This chain uses TRBV9 with TRBJ1-6; tentative D call: TRBD1 (6 bases). The CDR3 has 16 amino acids. The germline V gene has CDR1 SGDLS and CDR2 YYNGEE. V gave up 0 bases and J gave up 7 bases, with 14 bases separating them. CDR3 loop: CASSVGGTGSNSPLHF. For the CDR3, the DNA is TGTGCCAGCAGCGTAGGGGGTACAGGGTCCAATTCACCCCTCCACTTT. Complete variable domain (other parts from reference TRBV9 and TRBJ1-6): DSGVTQTPKHLITATGQRVTLRCSPRSGDLSVYWYQQSLDQGLQFLIQYYNGEERAKGNILERFSAQQFPDLHSELNLSSLELGDSALYFCASSVGGTGSNSPLHFGNGTRLTVT.

The rearrangement joins TRBV7-6 to TRBJ1-1; D is ambiguous. CDR3 length: 14 residues. V dropped 5 bases and J dropped 4 bases, with 14 bases sitting between them. Germline V gene lookup returns CDR1 SGHVS and CDR2 FNYEAQ. The CDR3 nucleotides read TGTGCCAGCAGCCCTACGGGGATGGGCACTGAAGCTTTCTTT. Protein sequence: CASSPTGMGTEAFF.

The chain carries TRBV7-9 and TRBJ1-4; D remains ambiguous. The CDR3 contains 17 residues. Per the germline V gene, CDR1 is SEHNR and CDR2 is FQNEAQ (reference sequence). The V end lost 3 bases, the J end lost 8 bases, and 22 bases lay between the germline ends. CDR3 sequence: CASSFPFGVALEEKLFF. The CDR3 coding sequence is TGTGCCAGCAGCTTTCCCTTTGGAGTGGCGTTGGAGGAAAAACTGTTTTTT. The entire variable domain, with the rest obtained from reference TRBV7-9 and TRBJ1-4, is as follows: DTGVSQNPRHKITKRGQNVTFRCDPISEHNRLYWYRQTLGQGPEFLTYFQNEAQLEKSRLLSDRFSAERPKGSFSTLEIQRTEQGDSAMYLCASSFPFGVALEEKLFFGSGTQLSVL.

This clone was seen once. The chain employs TRBV6-6 and TRBJ2-3; 10 nucleotides align to TRBD1. Germline CDR1 is MNHNY and CDR2 is SVGAGI (reference sequence). V lost 6 bases, J lost 6 bases, and 9 bases stayed unmatched. The CDR3 spans 15 residues. The CDR3 loop reads CASRGQGISKDTQYF. In nucleotides, the CDR3 is TGTGCCAGCAGGGGACAGGGGATTTCTAAGGATACGCAGTATTTT.

The chain couples TRBV6-6 to TRBJ1-1; perhaps TRBD1 as D (6 bases). Between the trimmed V and J ends, which lost 4 bases and 8 bases, there was a span of 8 bases. CDR3 length: 11 amino acids. The germline V gene has CDR1 MNHNY and CDR2 SVGAGI (reference sequence). The CDR3 sequence is CASSFGQEAFF. CDR3 DNA: TGTGCCAGCAGTTTCGGACAGGAAGCTTTCTTT.

This chain joins TRBV5-6 and TRBJ1-2; 9 nucleotides match TRBD1. V gave up 2 bases and J gave up 3 bases; unmatched junction bases: 8. Germline V gene data show CDR1 as SGHDT and CDR2 as YYEEEE. This CDR3 has 16 residues. This CDR3 reads CASSLTGGPEHYGYTF. For the CDR3, the DNA is TGTGCCAGCAGCTTAACAGGGGGCCCTGAACACTATGGCTACACCTTC.

The chain employs TRBV7-6 and TRBJ1-4; D is ambiguous. The V end was cut by 5 bases, the J end by 0 bases, with 10 bases between. This CDR3 region has 15 residues. From germline, CDR1 is SGHVS and CDR2 FNYEAQ. The CDR3 DNA reads as TGTGCCAGCAGCCCCTCGGGGTCAACTAATGAAAAACTGTTTTTT. Translated, it gives CASSPSGSTNEKLFF. The full variable domain, in which reference TRBV7-6 and TRBJ1-4 provide the parts outside the CDR3, is GAGVSQSPRYKVTKRGQDVALRCDPISGHVSLYWYRQALGQGPEFLTYFNYEAQQDKSGLPNDRFSAERPEGSISTLTIQRTEQRDSAMYRCASSPSGSTNEKLFFGSGTQLSVL.

V usage is TRBV5-5 and J usage is TRBJ2-3; D is ambiguous. This CDR3 is 14 amino acids long. The ends were cut back, 4 bases at V and 2 bases at J, with 11 bases in the middle. The germline gives CDR1 SGHKS, CDR2 YYEKEE (reference sequence). CDR3 amino acids: CASSLRQDTDTQYF. CDR3 DNA: TGTGCCAGCAGCCTTCGTCAGGACACAGATACGCAGTATTTT.

The rearrangement links TRBV10-1 to TRBJ2-7; tentatively, D is TRBD2 (6 bases). This CDR3 is 14 amino acids long. The germline V gene has CDR1 WNHNN and CDR2 SYGVQD (reference sequence). The ends were cut back, 3 bases at V and 2 bases at J, with 11 bases in the middle. CDR3 amino acids: CASSDGGGTYEQYF. DNA for the CDR3: TGCGCCAGCAGTGATGGTGGGGGGACCTACGAGCAGTACTTC.

The chain carries TRBV19 and TRBJ1-2, with D possibly TRBD1 on 6 matching bases. With 3 bases removed from V and 2 bases from J, the gap between germline ends came to 13 bases. Looked up from germline, CDR1 is LNHDA and CDR2 is SQIVND (reference sequence). The CDR3 length is 15 residues. CDR3 sequence (DNA): TGTGCCAGTAGTATCATCACAGGGCGCAACTATGGCTACACCTTC. Encoded protein: CASSIITGRNYGYTF.

This clone was seen a few times. The chain links TRBV5-4 to TRBJ1-4; 7 bases fit TRBD1. The J segment lost 10 bases and the V segment lost 2 bases, leaving 20 bases of the junction unmatched. This CDR3 spans 18 amino acids. CDR1 is SGHNT and CDR2 is YYREEE in the germline V gene (reference sequence). CDR3 nucleotide sequence: TGTGCCAGCAGCTTTTCACAGGGGATGTCTGGGCCGGAGAGAAAACTGTTTTTT. Translating it yields CASSFSQGMSGPERKLFF. Full variable domain (outside the CDR3, taken from reference TRBV5-4 and TRBJ1-4): ETGVTQSPTHLIKTRGQQVTLRCSSQSGHNTVSWYQQALGQGPQFIFQYYREEENGRGNFPPRFSGLQFPNYSSELNVNALELDDSALYLCASSFSQGMSGPERKLFFGSGTQLSVL.

This chain links TRBV5-6 with TRBJ1-2, with 7 bases aligning to TRBD1. Germline CDR1 SGHDT, CDR2 YYEEEE. The junction had 7 bases not matched to a gene; V was cut back by 4 bases and J by 7 bases. The CDR3 is 13 amino acids. CDR3 bases: TGTGCCAGCAGCCAATGGACAGGCGCTGGCTACACCTTC. Translated, it gives CASSQWTGAGYTF.

The rearrangement joins TRBV18 to TRBJ1-5; 8 bases are a match to TRBD1. Germline loops: CDR1 KGHSH, CDR2 LQKENI. The trim removed 4 bases at V and 10 bases at J, leaving 3 bases unmatched. There are 12 residues in the CDR3. The CDR3 protein is CASSQTGDPQHF. CDR3 nucleotides: TGTGCCAGCTCACAGACAGGGGACCCCCAGCATTTT.

This chain joins TRBV3-1 (or the pseudogene TRBV3-2) and TRBJ2-1, with a possible D match to TRBD1 (6 bases). This CDR3 is 19 amino acids long. The germline gives CDR1 LGHDT, CDR2 YNNKEL (reference sequence). V was shortened by 4 bases and J by 0 bases, with 22 bases between the two germline ends. CDR3 in DNA: TGTGCCAGCAGCCCAGGTTATCGCAGGGGACGGGGCTCCTACAATGAGCAGTTCTTC. Translating it yields CASSPGYRRGRGSYNEQFF.

V gene TRBV6-5 combines with J gene TRBJ2-1; D might be TRBD1 (6 bases). The CDR3 sequence is 15 residues long. Per the germline V gene, CDR1 is MNHEY and CDR2 is SVGAGI. Trimming took off 5 bases at V and 2 bases at J, with 13 bases between the two ends. The CDR3 is CASSTIQGPYNEQFF. CDR3 bases: TGTGCCAGCAGTACCATACAGGGCCCCTACAATGAGCAGTTCTTC.

This clone was detected once. The CDR3 DNA follows: TGTGCCAGCAGTTACTTGGGGGAGGGAGGGCAGTATTTT. Translated, it gives CASSYLGEGGQYF. This sequence joins TRBV6-5 and TRBJ2-3; 7 bases match TRBD2. This CDR3 has 13 residues. Trimming took 1 base from V and 11 from J; bases not matched to a gene: 6. Germline CDR1 reads MNHEY; CDR2 reads SVGAGI.